The present T cell receptor (beta chain) was sequenced within a study of T cells after posttransplantation cyclophosphamide. Clones were read by immunoSEQ multiplex PCR, and TCRdb kept only the in-frame ones, dropping some. The record shows about 14,000 clones for this sample, with no singletons present. Busulfan-fludarabine conditioning, marrow transplant, and cyclophosphamide on days +3 and +4 were administered. The CDR3 runs 14 residues. Trimming removed 4 bases at V and 5 bases at J, with 11 bases between. Per the germline V gene, CDR1 is LGHNA and CDR2 is YSLEER. Points from the study as a whole: Later post-transplant blood repertoires were often dominated by donor CD8+ memory clones.

There are many counts of this clone. Its specificity is unknown. J is TRBJ1-4 and V is TRBV4-3; the D is unclear. This receptor was obtained from a female patient between 40 and 55 years old who received an allogeneic stem cell transplant from a related donor, was CMV-positive, and had no GVHD. The T cells may partly be graft donor cells. This specimen was PBMCs, taken 950 to 1,200 days after allogeneic stem cell transplant with posttransplant cyclophosphamide. For the CDR3, the DNA is TGCGCCAGCAGCCGTAGGCGGCTAAATGAAAAACTGTTTTTT. This translates into CASSRRRLNEKLFF.